These T cell receptor beta chains were read from a single sample in a study of monozygotic twins with inflammatory bowel disease. Each CDR3 protein gets one entry in TCRdb, which reprocessed the 5' RACE reads and gives no DNA. The sample spans around 100,000 distinct CDR3 sequences; the ten largest clones claim roughly 1.8%. The sample comprised blood. The receptors were sampled from a human donor with ulcerative colitis or Crohn's disease, or a healthy co-twin of an affected twin (not recorded which). Each CDR3 is given with its conserved first and last residue. Fields, in order: J gene, clone size, V gene, CDR3 protein. Some rows have no size entry. The others give once, few or many, or a class for an expanded clone.

TRBJ2-2 | . | TRBV6-5 | CASRGLAGGNTGELFF
TRBJ2-7 | . | TRBV20-1 | CSARESVYEQYF
TRBJ1-1 | . | TRBV4-3 | CASSQGATEAFF
TRBJ1-3 | . | TRBV29-1 | CSVEDRRDSSNSGNTIYF
TRBJ2-5 | . | TRBV6-1 | CASSPGVGQVLETQYF
TRBJ2-3 | . | TRBV28 | CASSFGDRSQYF
TRBJ2-5 | . | TRBV7-2 | CASSPRRQIGQETQYF
TRBJ2-2 | . | TRBV12-3/TRBV12-4 | CASSLGGQNTGELFF
TRBJ1-5 | . | TRBV5-5 | CASSPGQGGSNQPQHF
TRBJ1-1 | . | TRBV2 | CASSEGYSDGYEAFF
TRBJ1-4 | . | TRBV12-3/TRBV12-4 | CASSFGSQGQGTNEKLFF
TRBJ2-2 | . | TRBV5-1 | CASSSSGLAYTGELFF
TRBJ2-2 | . | TRBV7-9 | CASSLPLATGYTGELFF
TRBJ1-1 | . | TRBV5-4 | CASSGQSPEAFF
TRBJ2-7 | . | TRBV20-1 | CSARLAGALSEQYF
TRBJ2-2 | . | TRBV28 | CASSFSGLAGELFF
TRBJ2-5 | . | TRBV5-1 | CASSFGSGRETQYF
TRBJ1-1 | . | TRBV7-8 | CASSLWRKNTEAFF
TRBJ2-5 | large | TRBV18 | CASSPPNGQEETQYF
TRBJ1-6 | . | TRBV24-1 | CATGEGVPISYNSPLHF
TRBJ1-5 | . | TRBV5-6 | CASRKQGGQPQHF
TRBJ2-1 | . | TRBV10-2 | CASRDRQVSLYNEQFF